This is a list of T cell receptor beta chains from one sample in a study of shared clonotypes between healthy human individuals. Sequencing was performed with immunoSEQ multiplex PCR; in TCRdb, only in-frame clones are kept and a portion is missing. The sample includes some 1,400,000 clones, roughly 96% seen only once; the top ten take 1% to 1.5%. The specimen was naive CD4+ T cells sorted from blood. The receptors derive from a young man in good health. Both conserved end residues are part of each CDR3. Each record gives: V gene, clone size, D gene, J gene, CDR3 protein, CDR3 DNA. A D gene is named only where the DNA matches it firmly. Not all rows give a size; the values are once, few, many and, for expanded clones, a class.

TRBV5-1,once,.,TRBJ2-7,CASSLGPGFYEQYF,TGCGCCAGCAGCTTGGGTCCAGGGTTCTACGAGCAGTACTTC
TRBV28,once,TRBD2,TRBJ2-1,CASSLGEGVFNEQFF,TGTGCCAGCAGTTTGGGGGAGGGAGTTTTCAATGAGCAGTTCTTC
TRBV13,.,.,TRBJ2-1,CASSLDIQPEQFF,TGTGCCAGCAGCTTAGACATTCAGCCGGAGCAGTTCTTC
TRBV18,.,TRBD2,TRBJ2-6,CASSRAGGSGANVLTF,TGTGCCAGCTCACGAGCGGGGGGCTCTGGGGCCAACGTCCTGACTTTC
TRBV5-5,once,.,TRBJ1-2,CASSSATDGYTF,TGTGCCAGCAGCTCAGCGACGGACGGCTACACCTTC
TRBV20-1,.,.,TRBJ1-2,CSARGGGRTF,TGCAGTGCTAGAGGCGGAGGCCGAACCTTC
TRBV18,.,.,TRBJ2-3,CASSPPGPDTQYF,TGTGCCAGCTCACCACCAGGGCCCGATACGCAGTATTTT
TRBV18,.,.,TRBJ2-2,CASSPFLRETSYRVGELFF,TGTGCCAGCTCACCATTTCTCCGTGAGACTAGTTATCGGGTCGGGGAGCTGTTTTTT
TRBV6-6,.,.,TRBJ1-1,CASSSPGPGLGTEAFF,TGTGCCAGCAGTTCCCCCGGACCAGGGTTGGGCACTGAAGCTTTCTTT
TRBV6-5,.,.,TRBJ1-2,CASSGKQGGYGYTF,TGTGCCAGCAGTGGCAAACAGGGAGGCTATGGCTACACCTTC
TRBV18,.,.,TRBJ2-2,CASSLQGSPYTGELFF,TGTGCCAGCTCACTACAGGGAAGCCCCTACACCGGGGAGCTGTTTTTT
TRBV10-3,.,.,TRBJ2-7,CAISESWREQYF,TGTGCCATCAGTGAGTCATGGCGCGAGCAGTACTTC
TRBV7-2,few,TRBD2,TRBJ2-1,CASSLGLASYNEQFF,TGTGCCAGCAGCTTGGGACTAGCCTCCTACAATGAGCAGTTCTTC
TRBV9,.,.,TRBJ1-2,CASSRTTGTTRYGYTF,TGTGCCAGCAGCCGTACCACCGGGACGACTAGATATGGCTACACCTTC
TRBV7-2,.,TRBD2,TRBJ2-3,CASSLRPFTSGRSTDTQYF,TGTGCCAGCAGCTTACGACCTTTTACTAGCGGGAGATCCACAGATACGCAGTATTTT
TRBV5-1,.,.,TRBJ1-4,CASSLAQNEYEKLFF,TGCGCCAGCAGCTTGGCACAGAACGAATATGAAAAACTGTTTTTT
TRBV28,.,TRBD1,TRBJ1-5,CASTDDRDSNQPQHF,TGTGCCAGCACCGATGACAGGGATAGCAATCAGCCCCAGCATTTT
TRBV11-3,.,.,TRBJ2-7,CASSFHYEQYF,TGTGCCAGCAGCTTTCATTACGAGCAGTACTTC
TRBV30,.,TRBD1,TRBJ1-1,CAWSHRGTGEAFF,TGTGCCTGGAGTCATCGGGGGACAGGTGAAGCTTTCTTT
TRBV9,.,TRBD1,TRBJ2-1,CASSVADRGSHNEQFF,TGTGCCAGCAGCGTAGCCGACAGGGGGAGTCACAATGAGCAGTTCTTC
TRBV2,.,.,TRBJ1-2,CASKTDSHGYTF,TGTGCCAGCAAGACGGACAGCCATGGCTACACCTTC
TRBV19,once,TRBD2,TRBJ2-1,CASNRRQGASETSGSEQFF,TGTGCCAGTAACCGCCGACAGGGGGCGAGCGAGACTAGCGGGAGTGAGCAGTTCTTC
TRBV5-1,.,.,TRBJ2-3,CASGTTDTQYF,TGCGCCAGCGGAACCACAGATACGCAGTATTTT
TRBV4-3,.,TRBD2,TRBJ2-3,CASSQEGTTSTDTQYF,TGCGCCAGCAGCCAAGAAGGGACTACTAGCACAGATACGCAGTATTTT
TRBV25-1,.,.,TRBJ2-7,CASSDLLVRGGSYEQYF,TGTGCCAGCAGTGACCTCCTTGTGAGAGGAGGCTCCTACGAGCAGTACTTC
TRBV7-6,.,TRBD2,TRBJ2-3,CASSLYSGRELDTQYF,TGTGCCAGCAGCTTATATAGCGGGAGGGAATTAGATACGCAGTATTTT